One sample yielded the 3 T cell receptor beta chains listed below, sequenced in a study of T cell clones after liver transplantation. Here immunoSEQ multiplex PCR was the method, and the copy in TCRdb shows in-frame clones only, minus some. Of 75,000 to 85,000 clones in the sample, over 65% were seen once. Source: CD4+ T cells from blood, taken at the 22-month timepoint. The receptor source for this set is a human patient who received a liver transplant. The graft donor may be the source of some T cells.

The rearrangement uses TRBV6-5 and TRBJ2-7; 9 positions agree with TRBD1. CDR3 length: 14 amino acids. CDR1 is MNHEY and CDR2 is SVGAGI in the germline V gene. The ends lost 6 bases at V and 2 bases at J; junction bases unmatched: 5. The CDR3 protein is CASRRGQGAYEQYF. In DNA form, the CDR3 reads TGTGCCAGCAGACGGGGACAGGGCGCCTACGAGCAGTACTTC.

The chain couples TRBV9 to TRBJ2-1; no firm D call. There are 16 residues in the CDR3. CDR1 and CDR2 (germline): SGDLS, YYNGEE. V was cut by 4 bases and J by 0 bases, with 14 bases left in between. This chain's CDR3 is CASSPGISSSYNEQFF. CDR3 nucleotides: TGTGCCAGCAGCCCCGGTATCTCCAGCTCCTACAATGAGCAGTTCTTC.

This chain joins TRBV27 and TRBJ1-5; maybe TRBD1 (5 bases). V was shortened by 3 bases and J by 4 bases, with 10 bases between the two germline ends. The CDR3 covers 14 residues. Looked up from germline, CDR1 is MNHEY and CDR2 is SMNVEV (reference sequence). The CDR3 region has the DNA TGTGCCAGCAGTTTCGACAGCTTGAATCAGCCCCAGCATTTT. Translating it yields CASSFDSLNQPQHF.